One sample yielded the 26 T cell receptor beta chains listed below, sequenced in a study of response to subunit inactivated influenza vaccine. One entry per CDR3 protein results from TCRdb running MiXCR on the RT-PCR reads. The repertoire includes 500,000 to 600,000 distinct CDR3 sequences, roughly 10% of them detected once, and approximately 9.9% sits in the top ten. The sample was also linked to a second study, of T cells expressing NK-cell markers. That work adds: What made the TCR beta cDNA was 5'RACE template switching with UMIs.

The material was PBMCs from blood, obtained on the day of vaccination. These receptors came from a man aged 50 to 59 who received an inactivated influenza vaccine.

This clonotype appeared a few times. The chain combines TRBV28 with TRBJ1-1; D unresolved. Trimming stripped 5 bases from V and 1 base from J, with 8 bases between. Germline CDR1 is MDHEN and CDR2 is SYDVKM. This CDR3 is 13 amino acids long. CDR3: CASSGYQNTEAFF. CDR3 coding DNA: TGTGCCAGCAGTGGTTACCAGAACACTGAAGCTTTCTTT. The full variable domain, in which reference TRBV28 and TRBJ1-1 provide the parts outside the CDR3, is DVKVTQSSRYLVKRTGEKVFLECVQDMDHENMFWYRQDPGLGLRLIYFSYDVKMKEKGDIPEGYSVSREKKERFSLILESASTNQTSMYLCASSGYQNTEAFFGQGTRLTVV.

This clonotype was counted between two and nine times. V is TRBV27 and J is TRBJ2-3, with TRBD2 matching 7 bases. The length of the CDR3 is 19 residues. V lost 2 bases, J lost 2 bases, and 16 bases stayed unmatched. Germline values: CDR1 MNHEY, CDR2 SMNVEV (reference sequence). The CDR3 spells CASSLLGGFDGSNTDTQYF. The CDR3 nucleotides are TGTGCCAGCAGTTTACTGGGGGGGTTTGATGGGTCTAACACAGATACGCAGTATTTT.

The V gene is TRBV29-1, the J gene TRBJ2-3; the D is unclear. This CDR3 region has 12 residues. Trimming removed 2 bases at V and 4 bases at J, with 7 bases between. CDR1 and CDR2 from the germline V gene are SQVTM and ANQGSEA. The CDR3 is CSVERRADTQYF. The CDR3 nucleotides are TGCAGCGTTGAACGACGGGCAGATACGCAGTATTTT.

This sequence joins TRBV2 and TRBJ1-1; D is ambiguous. Germline CDR1 reads SNHLY; CDR2 reads FYNNEI. V was trimmed by 4 bases and J by 4 bases, leaving 10 bases between them. The CDR3 sequence is 13 residues long. This CDR3 reads CASSGEFGTEAFF. DNA of the CDR3: TGTGCCAGCAGTGGGGAATTCGGCACTGAAGCTTTCTTT.

This clonotype has more than one count but fewer than ten. The gene calls are TRBV7-6 and TRBJ1-1, with a possible D match to TRBD1 (6 bases). Germline V gene lookup returns CDR1 SGHVS and CDR2 FNYEAQ. This CDR3 contains 18 residues. The V end was cut by 4 bases, the J end by 0 bases, with 21 bases between. CDR3 in amino acids: CASSSTPQGKGMNTEAFF. The CDR3 DNA is TGTGCCAGCAGCTCGACCCCCCAGGGGAAGGGCATGAACACTGAAGCTTTCTTT.

This clonotype was counted ten times or more. This rearrangement joins TRBV6-2 or TRBV6-3 to TRBJ2-2; 10 nucleotides agree with TRBD2. With V trimmed by 6 bases and J by 4 bases, 11 bases remained unmatched. CDR1 is MNHEY, CDR2 SVGEGT, per germline. The CDR3 is 17 amino acids. In DNA form, the CDR3 reads TGTGCCAGCAGCTTCCCCCAAGCGGGGGGGCCCACCGGGGAGCTGTTTTTT. It codes for CASSFPQAGGPTGELFF.

The rearrangement joins TRBV12-3 or TRBV12-4 to TRBJ2-1; tentatively, D is TRBD2 (6 bases). This CDR3 contains 14 residues. V was trimmed by 5 bases and J by 8 bases, leaving 16 bases between them. DNA for the CDR3: TGTGCCAGCAGTGTCTATGCCTGGGGGGATGAGCAGTTCTTC. It specifies CASSVYAWGDEQFF.

The gene calls are TRBV3-1 and TRBJ2-6, with TRBD1 matching over 8 bases. CDR1 and CDR2 (germline): LGHDT, YNNKEL (reference sequence). The length of the CDR3 is 18 residues. V lost 4 bases to trimming and J lost 5 bases; unmatched junction nucleotides: 13. This chain's CDR3 is CASSLHPRGQGWANVLTF. The CDR3, as DNA: TGTGCCAGCAGCCTCCACCCTAGAGGACAGGGTTGGGCCAACGTCCTGACTTTC.

In this sample, this clonotype turned up many times. V usage is TRBV14 and J usage is TRBJ1-4; the D gene is possibly TRBD1 (6 bases). Trimming stripped 1 base from V and 5 bases from J, with 8 bases between. CDR3 length equals 14 residues. The germline CDR1 and CDR2 sequences are SGHDN and FVKESK. CDR3 sequence reads: CASSQGTVNEKLFF. The CDR3 DNA follows: TGTGCCAGCAGCCAAGGGACAGTGAATGAAAAACTGTTTTTT.

This chain uses TRBV6-2 or TRBV6-3 with TRBJ2-3; tentatively, D is TRBD2 (6 bases). The CDR3 loop spans 17 amino acids. The V and J ends lost 3 bases and 0 bases respectively, with 16 bases between them. Germline CDR1 and CDR2: MNHEY and SVGEGT. The CDR3 sequence is CASSYPPWRGSTDTQYF. DNA for the CDR3: TGTGCCAGCAGTTATCCCCCGTGGCGGGGAAGCACAGATACGCAGTATTTT.

The V and J genes are TRBV6-1 and TRBJ1-3, with D maybe TRBD1 (6 bases). Trimming shortened V by 1 base and J by 4 bases, and 11 bases separated the two germline ends. Germline V gene data show CDR1 as MNHNS and CDR2 as SASEGT. CDR3 length: 15 residues. This chain's CDR3 is CASSEVPTGGNTIYF. The CDR3 region has the DNA TGTGCCAGCAGTGAAGTCCCGACAGGAGGAAACACCATATATTTT.

This clonotype was seen a handful of times. The rearrangement joins TRBV5-5 to TRBJ1-6; TRBD1 aligns across 8 bases. With V trimmed by 0 bases and J by 1 base, 3 bases remained unmatched. The CDR3 is 17 amino acids. CDR1 and CDR2 (germline): SGHKS, YYEKEE (reference sequence). The CDR3: CASSLGRGRSYNSPLHF. In nucleotides, the CDR3 is TGTGCCAGCAGCTTGGGCAGGGGGCGATCCTATAATTCACCCCTCCACTTT.

In its sample, this clonotype was seen once. The CDR3 DNA reads TGTGCCAGCAGCCAAGATGGGACCATCTCGGAGCAGTACTTC. Protein sequence: CASSQDGTISEQYF. The rearrangement links TRBV3-1 to TRBJ2-7; possibly TRBD1 or TRBD2 for D (5 bases each). The CDR3 extends over 14 amino acids. The germline gives CDR1 LGHDT, CDR2 YNNKEL (reference sequence). V shed 0 bases and J shed 7 bases, with 13 bases lying between them.

The genes are TRBV7-2 and TRBJ2-7; 11 bases agree with TRBD2. The CDR3 covers 17 residues. Germline V gene sequence: CDR1 SGHTA, CDR2 FQGNSA. V lost 5 bases and J lost 0; bases outside the gene matches: 9. The CDR3 sequence is CASSPLGSGRVSYEQYF. CDR3 in DNA: TGTGCCAGCAGCCCGTTGGGTAGCGGGAGGGTCTCCTACGAGCAGTACTTC.

The genes are TRBV5-1 and TRBJ2-5; a weak D match, TRBD1 (6 bases). Germline V gene sequence: CDR1 SGHRS, CDR2 YFSETQ. Trimming cost V 0 bases and J 2 bases, with 14 bases left between them. This CDR3 comprises 16 residues. The CDR3 DNA sequence: TGCGCCAGCAGCTTGGCCATCACTAGGGGGCAAGAGACCCAGTACTTC. Translated, it gives CASSLAITRGQETQYF.

This clonotype was counted at least ten times. The CDR3 region is CATSDTWGGRSSYNEQFF. CDR3 bases: TGTGCCACCAGTGATACGTGGGGCGGAAGAAGCTCCTACAATGAGCAGTTCTTC. The rearrangement links TRBV24-1 to TRBJ2-1, with a weak D call TRBD1 (5 bases). The CDR3 has 18 amino acids. The germline V gene has CDR1 KGHDR and CDR2 SFDVKD. Trimming removed 3 bases from V and 0 bases from J, with 17 bases in between.

This chain joins TRBV5-1 and TRBJ2-1; tentative D call: TRBD2 (5 bases). Trimming stripped 1 base from V and 9 bases from J, with 11 bases between. Per germline, CDR1 SGHRS and CDR2 YFSETQ. CDR3 length: 13 residues. CDR3 amino acids: CASSLTVEGEQFF. The CDR3 nucleotides are TGCGCCAGCAGCTTGACGGTAGAGGGTGAGCAGTTCTTC.

This clonotype appeared a few times. The CDR3 region is CASSQEFKDFQETQYF. As DNA, the CDR3 is TGCGCCAGCAGCCAAGAATTTAAGGACTTCCAAGAGACCCAGTACTTC. J is TRBJ2-5 and V is TRBV4-3, with D tentatively TRBD2 (5 bases). This CDR3 region has 16 residues. Germline CDR1 and CDR2: LGHNA and YSLEER. With 0 bases removed from V and 1 base from J, the gap between germline ends came to 12 bases.

This chain joins TRBV5-1 and TRBJ2-2; 10 positions match TRBD2. Germline loops: CDR1 SGHRS, CDR2 YFSETQ. The CDR3 runs 17 residues. V dropped 0 bases and J dropped 5; count of bases not matched to a gene: 7. The CDR3 coding sequence is TGCGCCAGCAGCTTGGCACTCCGGACTAGCGGAACCGGGGAGCTGTTTTTT. Translated, it gives CASSLALRTSGTGELFF.

The chain couples TRBV6-5 to TRBJ2-1; no reliable D call. V lost 2 bases and J 5 bases, leaving 7 bases between the germline ends. This CDR3 contains 13 residues. Germline lookup yields CDR1 MNHEY and CDR2 SVGAGI. This CDR3 reads CASSYGADNEQFF. CDR3 sequence (DNA): TGTGCCAGCAGTTACGGAGCCGACAATGAGCAGTTCTTC.

This clonotype occurred many times. This chain uses TRBV7-2 with TRBJ2-4, with 8 bases lining up with TRBD1. After removal of 5 bases from V and 8 bases from J, the junction contained 5 bases not matched to a gene. This CDR3 has 13 amino acids. Germline CDR1 and CDR2: SGHTA and FQGNSA. CDR3 in DNA: TGTGCCAGCAGCCAGATGACAGGGGACATTCAGTACTTC. Residues: CASSQMTGDIQYF. The complete variable domain, with remaining parts taken from reference TRBV7-2 and TRBJ2-4, reads GAGVSQSPSNKVTEKGKDVELRCDPISGHTALYWYRQSLGQGLEFLIYFQGNSAPDKSGLPSDRFSAERTGGSVSTLTIQRTQQEDSAVYLCASSQMTGDIQYFGAGTRLSVL.

This clonotype showed up many times. The rearrangement joins TRBV20-1 to TRBJ2-7; a possible D gene is TRBD2 (6 bases). CDR1 is DFQATT, CDR2 SNEGSKA, per germline (reference sequence). V was cut by 3 bases and J by 4 bases, with 10 bases left in between. The CDR3 runs 12 residues. CDR3 nucleotide sequence: TGCAGTGCTAGCGGGGACTCATACGAGCAGTACTTC. Translation gives CSASGDSYEQYF.

This clonotype was found many times. The chain employs TRBV12-3 or TRBV12-4 and TRBJ1-5; no firm D call. V was trimmed by 3 bases and J by 3 bases, leaving 12 bases between them. The CDR3 contains 15 residues. This CDR3 is CASSFELSPNQPQHF. CDR3 sequence (DNA): TGTGCCAGCAGTTTTGAACTATCCCCCAATCAGCCCCAGCATTTT.

This clonotype was counted many times. The chain has TRBV5-1 and TRBJ2-3; 12 bases map to TRBD2. J gave up 2 bases and V 4 bases, and 5 bases lay outside the gene matches. CDR1 SGHRS and CDR2 YFSETQ come from the germline V gene. This CDR3 has 16 residues. The CDR3 sequence: CASSTGLAGTTDTQYF. The CDR3 DNA is TGCGCCAGCAGCACCGGACTAGCGGGGACCACAGATACGCAGTATTTT.

V and J are TRBV3-1 and TRBJ2-5, with 8 nucleotides matching TRBD2. From germline, CDR1 is LGHDT and CDR2 YNNKEL (reference sequence). The junction had 12 bases not matched to a gene; V was cut back by 8 bases and J by 1 base. The CDR3 has 16 residues. DNA of the CDR3: TGTGCCAGCCCCAACCCGGGGGGGATCTCCCAAGAGACCCAGTACTTC. It translates to CASPNPGGISQETQYF.

The table lists this clonotype with a few counts. The V call is TRBV6-2 or TRBV6-3, the J call TRBJ2-5; possible D gene TRBD2, 5 bases. Germline CDR1 MNHEY, CDR2 SVGEGT. The CDR3 loop spans 15 amino acids. The V end lost 0 bases, the J end lost 2 bases, and 10 bases lay between the germline ends. The CDR3 bases are TGTGCCAGCAGTTACTCGAAGAGGGATCAAGAGACCCAGTACTTC. It specifies CASSYSKRDQETQYF.